The 30 T cell receptor beta chains in this list originate from one sample, sequenced in a study of blood T cell repertoires in COVID-19. The table came from immunoSEQ multiplex PCR; TCRdb's copy has only in-frame clones and leaves some out. The sample shows roughly 240,000 clones, approximately 80% of them seen only once. Sequenced input: peripheral blood. The receptors shown here come from a woman in her seventies with acute or convalescent COVID-19.

A note on this clone: Other nucleotide sequences from this sample produce the same CDR3. This chain uses TRBV4-2 with TRBJ1-5, with a tentative D call TRBD1 (6 bases). Deletions cut 0 bases from V and 1 base from J, with 7 bases between. Germline V CDR1 and CDR2: LGHNA, YNFKEQ. This CDR3 comprises 15 residues. The CDR3 nucleotides are TGTGCCAGCAGCCAAGACAGGGGCAGCAATCAGCCCCAGCATTTT. It codes for CASSQDRGSNQPQHF.

V usage is TRBV28 and J usage is TRBJ1-2; 7 nucleotides agree with TRBD1. CDR3 size: 15 residues. CDR1 MDHEN and CDR2 SYDVKM come from the germline V gene. The V segment lost 3 bases and the J segment 4 bases; nucleotides outside the gene matches: 8. This chain's CDR3 is CASSFLDRVGYGYTF. The CDR3, as DNA: TGTGCCAGCAGTTTCCTTGACAGGGTTGGCTATGGCTACACCTTC.

This rearrangement joins TRBV10-2 to TRBJ2-7; 12 bases line up with TRBD2. The V and J ends lost 10 bases and 7 bases, in that order; junction bases with no gene match: 11. There are 14 residues in the CDR3. Looked up from germline, CDR1 is WSHSY and CDR2 is SAAADI. CDR3 DNA sequence: TGCGCCATTTCGACTAGCGGGGGCCAGCGGGAGCAGTACTTC. Amino acids: CAISTSGGQREQYF.

This clone appeared once. The V gene is TRBV5-1, the J gene TRBJ2-3; D is undetermined. The CDR3 runs 14 residues. V lost 0 bases and J lost 2, with 7 bases in between. CDR1 is SGHRS and CDR2 is YFSETQ in the germline V gene. The CDR3 nucleotides are TGCGCCAGCAGCTTGGCCAGTAACACAGATACGCAGTATTTT. This sequence encodes CASSLASNTDTQYF.

The gene calls are TRBV5-1 and TRBJ2-1; TRBD2 matches 11 bases. Germline trimming cut 2 bases from V and 8 bases from J; bases unmatched to any gene: 6. The V gene's germline CDR1 is SGHRS and CDR2 YFSETQ. This CDR3 has 15 residues. CDR3 DNA sequence: TGCGCCAGCAGCTTCGCTAGCGGGGGGAGGGATGAGCAGTTCTTC. Amino acid sequence: CASSFASGGRDEQFF.

The rearrangement joins TRBV28 to TRBJ2-7; tentatively, D is TRBD2 (5 bases). V dropped 4 bases and J dropped 4 bases, with 14 bases sitting between them. CDR1 and CDR2 (germline): MDHEN, SYDVKM. The CDR3 has 14 residues. CDR3 coding DNA: TGTGCCAGCAGTTCTACCACGGAGCGGTACGAGCAGTACTTC. Translating it yields CASSSTTERYEQYF.

The rearrangement links TRBV4-3 to TRBJ2-7, with TRBD1 matching over 9 bases. CDR3 size: 17 residues. CDR1 and CDR2 (germline): LGHNA, YSLEER. Trimming cost V 0 bases and J 3 bases; bases outside gene matches: 9. This CDR3 is CASSQDKWADRGYEQYF. The CDR3 region has the DNA TGCGCCAGCAGCCAAGATAAGTGGGCGGACAGGGGCTACGAGCAGTACTTC.

This sequence joins TRBV7-9 and TRBJ1-5; possible D gene TRBD1, 6 bases. The CDR3 consists of 16 residues. Germline V gene data show CDR1 as SEHNR and CDR2 as FQNEAQ (reference sequence). The ends were cut back, 5 bases at V and 1 base at J, with 15 bases in the middle. CDR3 sequence: CASSGITGLSNQPQHF. CDR3 nucleotides: TGTGCCAGCAGCGGGATCACAGGGTTGAGCAATCAGCCCCAGCATTTT.

The gene calls are TRBV10-3 and TRBJ2-3; D possibly corresponds to TRBD1 (6 bases). Germline lookup yields CDR1 ENHRY and CDR2 SYGVKD. V shed 6 bases and J shed 5 bases, with 18 bases lying between them. This CDR3 comprises 15 residues. CDR3 in DNA: TGTGCCATCAGCGTAGCTGGGGGCCGGGGAGATACGCAGTATTTT. As protein: CAISVAGGRGDTQYF.

The chain employs TRBV4-3 and TRBJ1-2, with D hard to call. Per the germline V gene, CDR1 is LGHNA and CDR2 is YSLEER. V dropped 0 bases and J dropped 6 bases, with 14 bases sitting between them. The CDR3 is 15 amino acids. CDR3 residues: CASSQEGRGLDGYTF. CDR3 sequence (DNA): TGCGCCAGCAGCCAAGAAGGGCGGGGTCTCGATGGCTACACCTTC.

The chain joins TRBV15 to TRBJ2-1; maybe TRBD1 (5 bases). The germline gives CDR1 LNHNV, CDR2 YYDKDF (reference sequence). This CDR3 spans 15 amino acids. V lost 0 bases, J lost 7 bases, and 13 bases lay in between. CDR3 region: CATSRERQRTNEQFF. In DNA form, the CDR3 reads TGTGCCACCAGCAGAGAGAGACAGCGTACAAATGAGCAGTTCTTC.

This chain joins TRBV2 and TRBJ2-7; D perhaps matches TRBD1 (6 bases). CDR3 length equals 16 residues. Trimming removed 5 bases from V and 0 bases from J, with 17 bases in between. Germline values: CDR1 SNHLY, CDR2 FYNNEI. The CDR3 DNA sequence: TGTGCCAGCAGTCCTTTCGACAGGACTTACTCCTACGAGCAGTACTTC. Translation gives CASSPFDRTYSYEQYF.

The rearrangement links TRBV20-1 to TRBJ2-5; D is unclear. The CDR3 loop spans 10 amino acids. Germline loops: CDR1 DFQATT, CDR2 SNEGSKA (reference sequence). V gave up 5 bases and J gave up 5 bases, with 6 bases separating them. CDR3 in amino acids: CSAGWETQYF. DNA for the CDR3: TGCAGTGCTGGCTGGGAGACCCAGTACTTC.

This chain connects TRBV5-1 to TRBJ2-7; 7 bases map to TRBD2. CDR1 and CDR2 (germline): SGHRS, YFSETQ. With 0 bases clipped from V and 5 bases from J, the junction kept 2 bases outside the gene matches. The CDR3 has 13 residues. The CDR3 sequence is CASSLGSGDEQYF. The CDR3 coding sequence is TGCGCCAGCAGCTTGGGCAGCGGGGACGAGCAGTACTTC.

V and J are TRBV6-2 or TRBV6-3 and TRBJ2-7; D is ambiguous. The CDR3 extends over 14 amino acids. CDR1 and CDR2 (germline): MNHEY, SVGEGT. The germline V and J ends were trimmed by 2 bases and 1 base, with 9 bases remaining between them. The CDR3 DNA reads TGTGCCAGCAGTTACGGGCAGGCTTCCTACGAGCAGTACTTC. As protein: CASSYGQASYEQYF.

The V and J genes are TRBV27 and TRBJ2-1; 8 nucleotides align to TRBD2. The CDR3 has 15 amino acids. Germline V lookup: CDR1 MNHEY, CDR2 SMNVEV (reference sequence). J gave up 7 bases and V 6 bases, and 11 bases lay outside the gene matches. CDR3 sequence: CASSPVLAGLNEQFF. The CDR3 DNA sequence: TGTGCCAGCAGCCCCGTGTTAGCGGGGTTAAATGAGCAGTTCTTC.

This clone occurred once. This chain uses TRBV3-1 (or the pseudogene TRBV3-2) with TRBJ1-6; D gene unclear. The germline V gene has CDR1 LGHDT and CDR2 YNNKEL (reference sequence). V lost 1 base and J lost 7, with 8 bases in between. There are 14 residues in the CDR3. CDR3 DNA: TGTGCCAGCAGCCAAGTAAGAAGCAATTCACCCCTCCACTTT. It specifies CASSQVRSNSPLHF.

CDR3 amino acids: CASTPGGDTGELFF. The CDR3 bases are TGTGCCAGCACTCCCGGGGGGGACACCGGGGAGCTGTTTTTT. V usage is TRBV27 and J usage is TRBJ2-2, with 8 positions matching TRBD2. CDR1 is MNHEY, CDR2 SMNVEV, per germline (reference sequence). V trimming: 7 bases; J trimming: 3 bases; junction bases outside the gene matches: 4. CDR3 length: 14 residues.

This chain uses TRBV2 with TRBJ1-5; D gene unclear. Trimming cost V 6 bases and J 0 bases, with 15 bases left between them. The CDR3 extends over 16 amino acids. Germline V gene lookup returns CDR1 SNHLY and CDR2 FYNNEI. The CDR3 DNA sequence: TGTGCCAGCAGCCCGGTAGGAGTCGATAGCAATCAGCCCCAGCATTTT. Amino acid sequence: CASSPVGVDSNQPQHF.

This clone was observed a single time. The rearrangement links TRBV6-2 or TRBV6-3 to TRBJ1-5, with D unclear. There are 13 residues in the CDR3. Germline CDR1 and CDR2: MNHEY and SVGEGT. V was clipped by 8 bases and J by 2 bases, with 10 bases between them. The CDR3 loop is CASRWAGNQPQHF. The CDR3 DNA reads TGTGCCAGCCGTTGGGCAGGCAATCAGCCCCAGCATTTT.

The chain links TRBV6-2 or TRBV6-3 to TRBJ1-1; no firm D call. Germline V CDR1 and CDR2: MNHEY, SVGEGT. CDR3 length: 14 amino acids. The ends were cut back, 2 bases at V and 0 bases at J, with 7 bases in the middle. Here the CDR3 reads CASSYASLNTEAFF. DNA for the CDR3: TGTGCCAGCAGTTACGCCAGTTTGAACACTGAAGCTTTCTTT.

The V gene is TRBV7-2, the J gene TRBJ2-7, with 9 bases matching TRBD2. Trimming cost V 6 bases and J 3 bases; bases outside gene matches: 6. This CDR3 spans 14 amino acids. CDR1 and CDR2 (germline): SGHTA, FQGNSA. CDR3 coding DNA: TGTGCCAGCAGTCCGGGACTAGCATTCTACGAGCAGTACTTC. Translating it yields CASSPGLAFYEQYF.

The chain employs TRBV3-1 (or the pseudogene TRBV3-2) and TRBJ1-3; the D gene is possibly TRBD1 (5 bases). The CDR3 loop spans 14 amino acids. V dropped 4 bases and J dropped 1 base, with 8 bases sitting between them. Germline assignment: CDR1 LGHDT and CDR2 YNNKEL (reference sequence). The CDR3 DNA follows: TGTGCCAGCAGCCTAGGGGAATCTGGAAACACCATATATTTT. It yields the protein CASSLGESGNTIYF.

The chain has TRBV5-1 and TRBJ1-3; D is perhaps TRBD1 (5 bases). The germline V and J ends were trimmed by 4 bases and 0 bases, with 14 bases remaining between them. CDR3 length: 16 residues. Germline V CDR1 and CDR2: SGHRS, YFSETQ. The CDR3 protein is CASSTSQGPSGNTIYF. CDR3 in DNA: TGCGCCAGCAGCACGAGCCAGGGCCCCTCTGGAAACACCATATATTTT.

The chain combines TRBV12-3 or TRBV12-4 with TRBJ2-3; D remains unclear. The V end was cut by 3 bases, the J end by 5 bases, with 9 bases between. The length of the CDR3 is 13 residues. The CDR3 bases are TGTGCCAGCAGTTTGTCTACGCGAGATACGCAGTATTTT. Its protein product is CASSLSTRDTQYF.

As regards this clone: In the same sample, other DNA sequences code for this CDR3. The gene calls are TRBV28 and TRBJ2-7, with D possibly matching TRBD1 (6 bases). V lost 6 bases and J 0 bases, leaving 9 bases between the germline ends. Germline CDR1 and CDR2: MDHEN and SYDVKM. CDR3 size: 13 residues. CDR3 residues: CASSLDSSYEQYF. In DNA, the CDR3 is TGTGCCAGCAGCCTGGACAGCTCCTACGAGCAGTACTTC.

This sequence joins TRBV27 and TRBJ2-3, with 7 bases identical to TRBD2. CDR1 is MNHEY, CDR2 SMNVEV, per germline (reference sequence). This CDR3 is 15 amino acids long. The V gene end was trimmed by 4 bases and the J gene end by 5 bases; junction bases not matched to a gene: 9. CDR3 DNA sequence: TGTGCCAGCAGTTCGAGCGGGGCCCCGGGAGATACGCAGTATTTT. It specifies CASSSSGAPGDTQYF.

The V and J genes are TRBV6-5 and TRBJ1-1, with a possible D match to TRBD1 (5 bases). The CDR3 extends over 14 amino acids. Germline CDR1 is MNHEY and CDR2 is SVGAGI. The ends were cut back, 7 bases at V and 5 bases at J, with 17 bases in the middle. This CDR3 is CASKGSWRWTEAFF. In nucleotides, the CDR3 is TGTGCCAGCAAGGGGTCCTGGAGATGGACTGAAGCTTTCTTT.

The chain uses TRBV19 and TRBJ1-2; no firm D call. This CDR3 has 13 residues. The germline V and J ends were trimmed by 7 bases and 8 bases, with 17 bases remaining between them. CDR1 is LNHDA and CDR2 is SQIVND in the germline V gene (reference sequence). CDR3 DNA: TGTGCCAGTACCGTCGGGAGGGCTGGAGGCTACACCTTC. It specifies CASTVGRAGGYTF.

CDR3 DNA sequence: TGCAAGGCGGGGGGCAATGAGCAGTTCTTC. Translated: CKAGGNEQFF. The chain employs TRBV20-1 and TRBJ2-1, with 8 bases identical to TRBD2. The CDR3 extends over 10 amino acids. Germline V gene lookup returns CDR1 DFQATT and CDR2 SNEGSKA (reference sequence).